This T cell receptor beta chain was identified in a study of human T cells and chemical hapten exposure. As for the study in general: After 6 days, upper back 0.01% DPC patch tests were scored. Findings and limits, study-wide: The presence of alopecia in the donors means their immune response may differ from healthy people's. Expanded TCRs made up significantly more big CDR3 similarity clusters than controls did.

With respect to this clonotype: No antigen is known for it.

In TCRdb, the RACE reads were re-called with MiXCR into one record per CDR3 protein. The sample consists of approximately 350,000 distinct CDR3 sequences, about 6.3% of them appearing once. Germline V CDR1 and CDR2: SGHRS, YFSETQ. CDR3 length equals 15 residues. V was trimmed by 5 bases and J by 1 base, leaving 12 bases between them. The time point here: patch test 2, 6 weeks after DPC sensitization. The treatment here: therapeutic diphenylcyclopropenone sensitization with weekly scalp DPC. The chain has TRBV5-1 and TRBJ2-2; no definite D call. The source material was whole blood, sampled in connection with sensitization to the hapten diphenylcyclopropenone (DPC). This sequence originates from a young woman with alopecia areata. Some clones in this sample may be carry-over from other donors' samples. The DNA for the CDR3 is TGCGCCAGCAGGGCGGTAGGGTTGAACACCGGGGAGCTGTTTTTT. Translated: CASRAVGLNTGELFF.